A single sample is the source of the 14 T cell receptor beta chains below, sequenced in a study of T cell responses to AZD1222 COVID-19 vaccine. Measured with immunoSEQ multiplex PCR; TCRdb has only the in-frame clones, and not every one. The sample lists approximately 50,000 clones, about 86% occurring once. The sample here was peripheral blood, taken 28 days after the second AZD1222 dose. These TCRs come from an adult who received the AZD1222 COVID-19 vaccine.

The chain carries TRBV7-2 and TRBJ2-4, with TRBD2 matching over 7 bases. The ends lost 1 base at V and 5 bases at J; junction bases unmatched: 14. This CDR3 spans 18 amino acids. CDR1 SGHTA and CDR2 FQGNSA come from the germline V gene. CDR3 sequence reads: CASSLVGGDAHDQNIQYF. The CDR3 DNA sequence: TGTGCCAGCAGCTTAGTGGGGGGGGACGCTCATGACCAAAACATTCAGTACTTC. Complete variable domain (other parts from reference TRBV7-2 and TRBJ2-4): GAGVSQSPSNKVTEKGKDVELRCDPISGHTALYWYRQSLGQGLEFLIYFQGNSAPDKSGLPSDRFSAERTGGSVSTLTIQRTQQEDSAVYLCASSLVGGDAHDQNIQYFGAGTRLSVL.

This sequence joins TRBV6-5 and TRBJ2-5; tentatively, D is TRBD2 (6 bases). V dropped 6 bases and J dropped 5 bases, with 16 bases sitting between them. Germline CDR1 MNHEY, CDR2 SVGAGI. The CDR3 spans 14 residues. CDR3 nucleotides: TGTGCCAGCAGGCGGGGCCAGGGTGGGGAGACCCAGTACTTC. It translates to CASRRGQGGETQYF.

The gene calls are TRBV7-9 and TRBJ2-1; D uncertain. The CDR3 sequence is 15 residues long. V was cut by 2 bases and J by 7 bases, with 15 bases left in between. Germline lookup yields CDR1 SEHNR and CDR2 FQNEAQ (reference sequence). The CDR3 region has the DNA TGTGCCAGCAGCTTAATAGGAAATCGAGGAAATGAGCAGTTCTTC. Protein sequence: CASSLIGNRGNEQFF.

The sample holds one count of this clone. The chain recombines TRBV5-4 with TRBJ2-7; perhaps TRBD1 as D (7 bases). The CDR3 has 15 amino acids. CDR1 and CDR2 (germline): SGHNT, YYREEE (reference sequence). The V end lost 4 bases, the J end lost 3 bases, and 17 bases lay between the germline ends. CDR3 nucleotides: TGTGCCAGCAGCGTCCAGGGGGGAAGAGTCTACGAGCAGTACTTC. Encoded protein: CASSVQGGRVYEQYF.

The gene calls are TRBV28 and TRBJ2-4; D possibly matches TRBD1 or TRBD2 (5 bases each). The CDR3 length is 19 residues. V lost 4 bases and J 0 bases, leaving 22 bases between the germline ends. Germline lookup yields CDR1 MDHEN and CDR2 SYDVKM. The CDR3, as DNA: TGTGCCAGCAGTTCTCCCCTCCCGGGGCTTACTTTAGCCAAAAACATTCAGTACTTC. Residues: CASSSPLPGLTLAKNIQYF.

This clone qualifies as medium-sized. The chain uses TRBV23-1 and TRBJ1-2; D not certain. TRBV23-1 has ORF status, its function being uncertain. The CDR3 is made up of 14 amino acids. Deletions cut 0 bases from V and 2 bases from J, with 7 bases between. This CDR3 reads CASSQSIQNYGYTF. The CDR3 DNA sequence: TGCGCCAGCAGTCAATCGATACAGAACTATGGCTACACCTTC.

V is TRBV11-2 and J is TRBJ1-6, with a tentative D call TRBD1 (5 bases). V shed 0 bases and J shed 7 bases, with 13 bases lying between them. Germline CDR1 SGHAT, CDR2 FQNNGV. The CDR3 is 16 amino acids. As DNA, the CDR3 is TGTGCCAGCAGCTTAGATCTGGCCAGGGCAAATTCACCCCTCCACTTT. Translation: CASSLDLARANSPLHF.

The rearrangement links TRBV5-1 to TRBJ2-7; D gene unclear. Germline CDR1 SGHRS, CDR2 YFSETQ. CDR3 size: 15 residues. The V and J ends lost 5 bases and 0 bases respectively, with 15 bases between them. The CDR3 reads CASSSGHTSSYEQYF. CDR3 in DNA: TGCGCCAGCAGTAGTGGCCATACGAGCTCCTACGAGCAGTACTTC.

This sequence joins TRBV9 and TRBJ2-3; no clear D gene. Between the trimmed V and J ends, which lost 0 bases and 2 bases, there was a span of 13 bases. Germline lookup yields CDR1 SGDLS and CDR2 YYNGEE. There are 16 residues in the CDR3. The CDR3 bases are TGTGCCAGCAGCGTAGGAGCGCAAGAATTCACAGATACGCAGTATTTT. It is translated as CASSVGAQEFTDTQYF.

Here the CDR3 DNA reads TGTGCCAGCAGTACCCAGGAATTGGCGTATCAGCCCCAGCATTTT. Translated: CASSTQELAYQPQHF. The gene calls are TRBV6-5 and TRBJ1-5; no clear D gene. V lost 5 bases and J lost 5, with 16 bases in between. Germline loops: CDR1 MNHEY, CDR2 SVGAGI. The CDR3 runs 15 residues.

The V call is TRBV5-1, the J call TRBJ2-1; D is possibly TRBD2 (6 bases). CDR1 is SGHRS and CDR2 is YFSETQ in the germline V gene. The CDR3 is 15 residues long. V was cut by 0 bases and J by 6 bases, with 13 bases left in between. CDR3 residues: CASSLATTRRNEQFF. The CDR3 region has the DNA TGCGCCAGCAGCTTGGCCACGACTAGGCGCAATGAGCAGTTCTTC.

V is TRBV3-1 (or the pseudogene TRBV3-2) and J is TRBJ2-3; D gene unclear. The germline CDR1 and CDR2 sequences are LGHDT and YNNKEL (reference sequence). Trimming cost V 4 bases and J 2 bases, with 13 bases left between them. This CDR3 comprises 15 residues. The CDR3 protein is CASSLRGVNTDTQYF. In DNA, the CDR3 is TGTGCCAGCAGCCTACGCGGAGTCAACACAGATACGCAGTATTTT.

Notes on this clone: Other DNA sequences in the sample encode the same CDR3. DNA for the CDR3: TGTGCCAGCAGCTTAGCAGGGAGCTCCTACGAGCAGTACTTC. As protein: CASSLAGSSYEQYF. The V call is TRBV7-2, the J call TRBJ2-7, with D maybe TRBD2 (5 bases). CDR1 is SGHTA and CDR2 is FQGNSA in the germline V gene. V lost 0 bases and J 0 bases, leaving 6 bases between the germline ends. The CDR3 extends over 14 amino acids.

The V call is TRBV29-1, the J call TRBJ2-7; D unclear. V was shortened by 7 bases and J by 2 bases, with 15 bases between the two germline ends. The CDR3 covers 13 residues. The germline V gene has CDR1 SQVTM and CDR2 ANQGSEA. CDR3 sequence reads: CSARAGAAYEQYF. The CDR3 DNA sequence: TGCAGCGCTCGAGCTGGAGCAGCCTACGAGCAGTACTTC.